Detailed here is one T cell receptor beta chain. No antigen is known for it. Treatment in this sample: 19 received Ad26.COV2.S at low or high dose, single or two shots; several received placebo; per-sample allocation not given. Sampling took place 63 days after the first vaccine or placebo injection. This Boston cohort included adults aged 18-55 years. This entry belongs to a study of Ad26.COV2.S vaccination and SARS-CoV-2 variants. Regarding the study as a whole: TCR breadth and depth analyses may have underestimated total T cell responses. The breadth of spike-specific CD8+ and CD4+ T cell responses after vaccination was reportedly substantial.

The CDR3 is 14 residues long. Germline V CDR1 and CDR2: SGHAT, FQNNGV. V was clipped by 0 bases and J by 16 bases, with 16 bases between them. Here immunoSEQ multiplex PCR was the method, and the copy in TCRdb shows in-frame clones only, minus some. The sample carries a few hundred thousand clones, about nine tenths recorded once. V and J are TRBV11-2 and TRBJ1-6; possible D gene TRBD1, 6 bases. The sequencing here drew on peripheral blood, taken in a trial of Ad26.COV2.S vaccine versus placebo. This clonotype was obtained from a person between 18 and 65 years old who received the Ad26.COV2.S COVID-19 vaccine or a placebo. CDR3 in amino acids: CASSLDRPDSHLHF. The CDR3 coding sequence is TGTGCCAGCAGCTTAGATAGACCGGACAGCCATCTCCACTTT.